This T cell receptor beta chain was identified during a study of human T cells and chemical hapten exposure. Study background: The study lasted around 24 weeks, and patients were dosed weekly with diphenylcyclopropenone on the scalp throughout. Patch testing was performed with 0.01% DPC on the upper back, with reading at 6 days. Study-wide results and caveats: Expanded TCR sets contained significantly more large CDR3 similarity clusters than controls. The immune response of these alopecia patients might not match healthy individuals'.

This clonotype was counted at least ten times. Its antigen is as yet unknown. Described time point: patch test 2, 6 weeks after DPC sensitization. The treatment: therapeutic diphenylcyclopropenone sensitization with weekly scalp DPC. This CDR3 has 12 residues. Trimming cost V 2 bases and J 4 bases, with 5 bases left between them. The germline CDR1 and CDR2 sequences are LGHDT and YNNKEL (reference sequence). From the RACE reads, TCRdb called clonotypes with MiXCR, one entry per CDR3 protein. Of roughly 380,000 distinct CDR3 sequences listed, under 6.5% are singletons. The sample in question was whole blood, obtained in connection with sensitization to the hapten diphenylcyclopropenone (DPC). The TCR originated in a woman aged 18-29 years with alopecia areata. Some clones in this sample may be carry-over from other donors' samples. V and J are TRBV3-1 and TRBJ1-2; no firm D call. CDR3 region: CASSQSVYGYTF. CDR3 in DNA: TGTGCCAGCAGCCAAAGTGTCTATGGCTACACCTTC.